This entry describes one T cell receptor (beta chain). Its antigen is not identified. V was clipped by 5 bases and J by 4 bases; unmatched bases: 13. The CDR3 spans 17 residues. CDR1 is SGHTA, CDR2 FQGNSA, per germline. This entry is derived from a study of cytomegalovirus exposure and HLA in healthy donors. Study details: In an earlier analysis, 95 million to 140 million unique TCR beta sequences were found from 150 million to 200 million T cells. General study findings and limits: Among TCR beta chains, those listed as cytomegalovirus-associated numbered around 180.

Use of 60 Vbeta and 13 Jbeta primers characterized the PCR. Clones were read by immunoSEQ multiplex PCR, and TCRdb kept only the in-frame ones, dropping some. The profile covers around 150,000 clones, with approximately 77% appearing a single time and more than 4.5% taken by the ten largest. The origin of this receptor is a woman between 50 and 59 years old in good health and CMV-seronegative. The sequenced sample consisted of PBMCs. The V gene is TRBV7-2, the J gene TRBJ2-3; 9 nucleotides line up with TRBD2. In DNA form, the CDR3 reads TGTGCCAGCAGCCTCCGTTTAGGCGGGGGGGTAGCAGATACGCAGTATTTT. This sequence encodes CASSLRLGGGVADTQYF.